The text below deals with one TCR beta chain. Per the original data handling: Reference gene primer amplification gave estimated nucleated cell counts. This table comes from immunoSEQ multiplex PCR, and its TCRdb copy is limited to in-frame clones, with some not included. Clone size and the V and J calls come from that table; the DNA yielded D and trimming. This table has some 200,000 clones, 87% appearing once. This entry is derived from a study of blood T cell repertoires in COVID-19. The wider study: The study drew acute and convalescent COVID-19 samples from the United States, Italy and Spain. PBMCs, B-cell-depleted T cells, or T cells provided the cDNA or gDNA that made up the material.

The CDR3 spans 14 residues. Per the germline V gene, CDR1 is LGHNT and CDR2 is FRNRAP. V gave up 3 bases and J gave up 9 bases, with 15 bases separating them. The chain carries TRBV12-5 and TRBJ2-1; D is possibly TRBD2 (6 bases). The sequencing input was peripheral blood. This TCR derives from a man aged 18 to 35 with active or convalescent COVID-19. This CDR3 reads CASGLLEGWGEQFF. DNA of the CDR3: TGTGCTAGTGGTTTACTGGAGGGGTGGGGTGAGCAGTTCTTC.